Listed below are T cell receptor beta chains from one sample, sequenced in a study of post-analysis software for immune sequencing data. TCRdb used MiXCR to reprocess the PCR reads, holding one entry per CDR3 protein. The table has about 200,000 distinct CDR3 sequences, 29% seen once. Sample: blood. The receptors were sampled from a girl aged 2-17 years with multiple sclerosis. Each CDR3 is given without its conserved first and last residue. A row's size may be missing; if present it is once, few, many or a size class.

cdr3_length,v_call,clone_size,cdr3_aa
11,TRBV6-6,NA,ATRDRVSGERY
10,TRBV20-1,few,SAPTGSETQY
14,TRBV10-3,many,AISGGASGSTDTQY
13,TRBV5-1,few,ASSLGKGRRETQY
12,TRBV7-2,many,ASSLAIRQGPQY
13,TRBV6-5,few,ARGEETGGGQPQH
11,TRBV20-1,many,SARVADNYGYT
11,TRBV5-1,few,ASSFNMNTEAF
11,TRBV6-1,few,ASSTRGSGEQF
9,TRBV5-1,many,ASREVETQY
13,TRBV5-1,NA,ASSLVGSHTDTQY
10,TRBV10-2,NA,ASSHDTPEAF
13,TRBV7-3,NA,ASSDSGGPADTQY
12,TRBV5-1,many,ASSLVAPNYEQY
13,TRBV5-1,few,ASSYYRGRNTEAF
11,TRBV4-1,many,ASSQGGSYEQY
14,TRBV7-9,NA,ANRPGADRQNTEAF
12,TRBV7-8,many,ASSPPGGEDEQY
13,TRBV29-1,many,SVVRTSGSTYEQY
11,TRBV6-1,NA,ASREAGGYEQY
13,TRBV11-2,many,ASSLLAGGSYEQY
14,TRBV5-1,NA,ASSLGPGQGTYGQY
10,TRBV12-3/TRBV12-4,many,ASSTNTDTQY
12,TRBV5-5,NA,ASSFPGPTDTQY
11,TRBV30,NA,AWSVGPSYEQY
13,TRBV2,NA,ASSEGDPGGNTIY
11,TRBV12-3/TRBV12-4,NA,ASSLKQYYEQY
11,TRBV27,many,ASSLSPSYEQY
16,TRBV20-1,NA,SASRGTPGLAGDNEQY
10,TRBV5-6,NA,ASSTTSGGNY
13,TRBV5-1,NA,ASSTTGRRDEKLF
10,TRBV20-1,NA,SARVSGNEQY
11,TRBV5-5,NA,ASGGTDQETQY
13,TRBV6-5,few,ASSYSGSNNSPLH
16,TRBV5-1,NA,ASSPWAQTSGRGETQY
11,TRBV12-3/TRBV12-4,many,ASSTVQGYEQY
17,TRBV6-5,NA,ASSHRRLRDRVTNQPQH
12,TRBV5-5,NA,ASSLGGGGNEQY
12,TRBV5-1,many,ASSPGGGGNEQF
13,TRBV4-1,many,ASSQDGGSYNEQF
12,TRBV18,NA,ASSPQGGDYEQY